A single sample is the source of the 23 T cell receptor beta chains below, sequenced in a study of tumor-infiltrating lymphocytes in primary liver carcinoma. They got blood RNA out of unsorted whole blood and also pulled out germline DNA. The investigators made TCR beta cDNA from about 510 ng total RNA, using a constant-region primer. Modified slightly, ARM-PCR produced TCR beta libraries over three nested multiplex PCR rounds. It was with TRBV1-TRBV30 forward primers and a C-beta reverse primer that the first two PCR rounds were run, at around 11 cycles each. From the multiplex PCR reads, TCRdb called clonotypes with MiXCR, one entry per CDR3 protein. There are some 190,000 distinct CDR3 sequences in the sample; over 45% occur only once, and approximately 65% lies in the top ten. Specimen: peripheral blood. These receptors were taken from a man aged 35-49 years with primary liver carcinoma and hepatitis B virus infection.

A note on this clonotype: An end of the junction differs from the germline gene, which may be a read error. This chain connects TRBV5-1 to TRBJ1-1, with D possibly TRBD1 on 5 matching bases. The CDR3 is 14 amino acids. Germline V gene lookup returns CDR1 SGHRS and CDR2 YFSETQ. The CDR3 loop is CASTLGESSTEAFF. Here the CDR3 DNA reads TGCGCCAGCACCTTGGGGGAGAGCTCGACTGAAGCTTTCTTT.

As concerns this clonotype: One end of the junction is discordant with germline, which a read error may explain. This chain links TRBV5-1 with TRBJ2-1; D gene unclear. Germline CDR1 SGHRS, CDR2 YFSETQ. The CDR3 extends over 12 amino acids. The CDR3 DNA follows: TGCGCCAGCAGGAAGGGCTACGATGAGCGGTTCTTC. As protein: CASRKGYDERFF.

The genes are TRBV6-1 and TRBJ2-1; 9 nucleotides line up with TRBD2. This CDR3 has 13 amino acids. V was clipped by 8 bases and J by 5 bases; unmatched bases: 4. Germline CDR1 and CDR2: MNHNS and SASEGT. In DNA, the CDR3 is TGTGCCAGCCGGACTAGCGTCAACAATGAGCAGTTCTTC. The encoded protein is CASRTSVNNEQFF.

This chain uses TRBV7-8 with TRBJ2-3, with D hard to call. The CDR3 is 16 amino acids. V lost 1 base and J 0 bases, leaving 11 bases between the germline ends. CDR1 and CDR2 from the germline V gene are SGHVS and FQNEAQ. The DNA of the CDR3 is TGTGCCAGCAGCTTAGTGTCATCTAGGAGCACAGATACGCAGTATTTT. It translates to CASSLVSSRSTDTQYF.

The rearrangement joins TRBV4-2 to TRBJ2-1; 8 nucleotides match TRBD1. The CDR3 runs to 15 residues. CDR1 and CDR2 (germline): LGHNA, YNFKEQ. Unmatched junction bases numbered 5, after V lost 0 bases and J lost 7 bases. In nucleotides, the CDR3 is TGTGCCAGCAGCCAAGACAGGGGGCGCGGAAATGAGCAGTTCTTC. Protein: CASSQDRGRGNEQFF.

This clonotype has only a few counts. V and J are TRBV4-2 and TRBJ2-1, with 11 bases fitting TRBD2. The CDR3 spans 17 residues. CDR1 and CDR2 from the germline V gene are LGHNA and YNFKEQ. Germline trimming cut 0 bases from V and 4 bases from J; bases unmatched to any gene: 5. CDR3: CASSQETLAGVYNEQFF. DNA for the CDR3: TGTGCCAGCAGCCAAGAAACACTAGCGGGAGTTTACAATGAGCAGTTCTTC.

This chain links TRBV6-5 with TRBJ2-7; 11 nucleotides align to TRBD1. The CDR3 contains 14 residues. Germline CDR1 is MNHEY and CDR2 is SVGAGI. V was pared by 6 bases and J by 0 bases, with 1 base of the junction left unmatched. As DNA, the CDR3 is TGTGCCAGCAGGGACAGGGGGCTCTCCTACGAGCAGTACTTC. Its translation: CASRDRGLSYEQYF.

V and J are TRBV11-2 and TRBJ2-5; no firm D call. V was trimmed by 7 bases and J by 5 bases, leaving 17 bases between them. The CDR3 extends over 14 amino acids. Germline lookup yields CDR1 SGHAT and CDR2 FQNNGV. CDR3 amino acids: CASNLLRLGETQYF. The CDR3 DNA reads as TGTGCCAGCAATCTCCTCAGATTGGGTGAGACCCAGTACTTC.

This clonotype was counted many times. The chain is built from TRBV11-2 and TRBJ2-3; 7 positions agree with TRBD2. The CDR3 length is 15 residues. Germline V CDR1 and CDR2: SGHAT, FQNNGV. The ends lost 6 bases at V and 2 bases at J; junction bases unmatched: 8. CDR3 DNA: TGTGCCAGCAGACCTCTTAGCGGGTACACAGATACGCAGTATTTT. Amino acid sequence: CASRPLSGYTDTQYF.

This clonotype was seen a few times. The genes are TRBV5-4 and TRBJ2-1; 7 nucleotides align to TRBD2. The CDR3 covers 12 residues. V lost 6 bases and J lost 9; bases outside the gene matches: 6. CDR1 is SGHNT and CDR2 is YYREEE in the germline V gene (reference sequence). DNA for the CDR3: TGTGCCAGCACGCCACCGGGAGGTGAGCAGTTCTTC. Protein: CASTPPGGEQFF.

A few counts support this clonotype. CDR3 nucleotides: TGTGCCAGCAGCCGGTCCCTGTGGACTGAAGCTTTCTTT. It specifies CASSRSLWTEAFF. The J gene is TRBJ1-1, the V gene TRBV7-9; D is unresolved. V lost 5 bases to trimming and J lost 5 bases, with 12 bases between them. Looked up from germline, CDR1 is SEHNR and CDR2 is FQNEAQ (reference sequence). This CDR3 region has 13 residues.

The genes are TRBV6-2 or TRBV6-3 and TRBJ2-4; D remains ambiguous. The CDR3 runs 18 residues. Trimming pared 3 bases from V and 1 base from J, leaving 19 bases between. The V gene's germline CDR1 is MNHEY and CDR2 SVGEGT. The DNA of the CDR3 is TGTGCCAGCAGTTATCTGTTCAGTCCCGGACGGGCCAAAAACATTCAGTACTTC. It yields the protein CASSYLFSPGRAKNIQYF.

The chain joins TRBV10-3 to TRBJ2-5; 7 bases match TRBD1. The CDR3 has 16 residues. CDR1 is ENHRY and CDR2 is SYGVKD in the germline V gene. Trimming removed 2 bases from V and 3 bases from J; junction bases left unmatched: 9. The CDR3 DNA sequence: TGTGCCATCAGTGAGATGGGGGACAGAGGGGAAGAGACCCAGTACTTC. Amino acids: CAISEMGDRGEETQYF.

A note on this clonotype: Possible read error: a much larger clone is one base away. The J gene is TRBJ2-1, the V gene TRBV11-2; TRBD2 agrees at 10 bases. J gave up 6 bases and V 5 bases, and 13 bases lay outside the gene matches. The CDR3 totals 17 residues. Germline V gives CDR1 SGHAT, CDR2 FQNNGV. CDR3 sequence: CASSILLSGRWLNEQFF. As DNA, the CDR3 is TGTGCCAGCAGCATCCTACTTAGCGGGAGGTGGCTCAATGAGCAGTTCTTC.

In regard to this clonotype: A much larger clone lies a single base off, so this may be a read error. The limits of the CDR3 on the DNA are not certain, so only TCRdb's listed CDR3 is given. This chain links TRBV29-1 with TRBJ1-1; no DNA check was done on the table's D call, TRBD1. The CDR3 length equals 13 residues, ends included. Per the germline V gene, CDR1 is SQVTM and CDR2 is ANQGSEA. CDR3 sequence: CSVVAQGAVEALF.

As to this clonotype: A junction end diverges from the germline sequence, so it may reflect a read error. The chain is built from TRBV6-1 and TRBJ1-5; 8 nucleotides agree with TRBD1. The CDR3 is made up of 16 amino acids. Per germline, CDR1 MNHNS and CDR2 SASEGT. The CDR3 is CASRDRQGRVNHPQHF. The CDR3 nucleotides are TGTGCCAGCAGGGACCGACAGGGGAGGGTCAATCATCCCCAGCATTTT.

CDR3 sequence: CIVAIAGAADTQYF. In DNA, the CDR3 is TGCATCGTCGCCATAGCGGGAGCGGCAGATACGCAGTATTTT. This chain links TRBV29-1 with TRBJ2-3, with 9 positions matching TRBD2. The CDR3 extends over 14 amino acids. The germline CDR1 and CDR2 sequences are SQVTM and ANQGSEA.

This clonotype was observed at least ten times. The chain has TRBV11-1 and TRBJ1-1, with D maybe TRBD1 (5 bases). V dropped 6 bases and J dropped 1 base, with 12 bases sitting between them. Germline values: CDR1 SGHAT, CDR2 FQDESV (reference sequence). The CDR3 consists of 14 residues. CDR3 DNA sequence: TGTGCCAGCAGTTGGACACGATGGAACACTGAAGCTTTCTTT. Amino acid sequence: CASSWTRWNTEAFF.

Remarks on this clonotype: This may stem from a read error, because a much larger clone lies one nucleotide away. The J gene is TRBJ1-2, the V gene TRBV5-5; the D is unclear. The germline CDR1 and CDR2 sequences are SGHKS and YYEKEE (reference sequence). The CDR3 is 12 residues long. The CDR3 nucleotides are TGTGCCAGCAGCATGTCTAACTATGGCTACGCCTTC. Amino acids: CASSMSNYGYAF.

With respect to this clonotype: Without the conserved terminal phenylalanine or tryptophan, this CDR3 likely stems from a read error. Because the CDR3's place on the DNA is in doubt, the DNA is left out and the CDR3 is given as listed by TCRdb. The chain links TRBV11-1 to TRBJ2-1; the listed D gene, TRBD2, was not tested against the DNA. Germline V gene sequence: CDR1 SGHAT, CDR2 FQDESV (reference sequence). Inclusive of both ends, the CDR3 amounts to 17 amino acids. The CDR3: CASSSWTSGSSYNEQLL.

This clonotype was seen a few times. The gene calls are TRBV29-1 and TRBJ2-1, with 9 bases fitting TRBD2. Unmatched junction bases numbered 8, after V lost 4 bases and J lost 4 bases. Germline CDR1 reads SQVTM; CDR2 reads ANQGSEA. This CDR3 spans 15 amino acids. The CDR3 protein is CSVAGGLAGYNEQFF. In nucleotides, the CDR3 is TGCAGCGTTGCCGGGGGGCTAGCGGGATACAATGAGCAGTTCTTC.

The sample holds a few counts of this clonotype. The chain recombines TRBV6-5 with TRBJ2-3; possibly TRBD1 for D (6 bases). The V gene lost 10 bases and the J gene lost 0 bases, with 14 bases spanning the gap. CDR3 size: 14 residues. CDR1 and CDR2 from the germline V gene are MNHEY and SVGAGI. The chain's CDR3 is CATLSTGSTDTQYF. CDR3 DNA sequence: TGTGCCACCCTTTCGACAGGAAGCACAGATACGCAGTATTTT.

Remarks on this clonotype: At one of its ends the junction is not consistent with the germline gene, which may arise from a read error. The chain carries TRBV11-2 and TRBJ1-2, with 7 positions matching TRBD1. The CDR3 is made up of 13 amino acids. Germline-derived CDR1 and CDR2 are SGHAT and FQNNGV. CDR3 nucleotides: TGTGCCAACAGCTTGGCACAGGGGCTAGGCTACACCTTC. Encoded protein: CANSLAQGLGYTF.